This is a list of T cell receptor beta chains from one sample in a study of blood T cell repertoires in COVID-19. The data were produced by immunoSEQ multiplex PCR, yet TCRdb's version contains in-frame clones alone and is incomplete. This table holds 200,000 to 300,000 clones, around nine tenths found once. Sequencing was carried out using peripheral blood. These receptors came from a woman aged 55-69 years who had recovered from COVID-19. CDR3s include the opening cysteine and the closing phenylalanine or tryptophan. D genes are given only for firm matches. Clone size is given for some rows only: seen once, a few or many times, or a class if the clone is expanded.

CDR3 protein | CDR3 DNA | clone size | J gene | D gene | V gene
CASSPGLAGGPRTGELFF | TGTGCCAGCAGCCCCGGACTAGCGGGGGGGCCAAGAACCGGGGAGCTGTTTTTT | . | TRBJ2-2 | TRBD2 | TRBV7-3
CASQGTSNQPQHF | TGTGCTAGTCAGGGAACGAGCAATCAGCCCCAGCATTTT | . | TRBJ1-5 | . | TRBV12-5
CASKSSGGSAYEQYF | TGTGCCAGCAAATCTAGCGGGGGGTCCGCCTACGAGCAGTACTTC | . | TRBJ2-7 | TRBD2 | TRBV2
CASSLFPGNYGYTF | TGTGCCAGCAGCTTATTTCCGGGAAACTATGGCTACACCTTC | . | TRBJ1-2 | . | TRBV7-3
CASSPPEQNFDTIYF | TGTGCCAGCTCACCACCCGAACAGAATTTTGACACCATATATTTT | . | TRBJ1-3 | . | TRBV18
CASSQGTGHTGELFF | TGCGCCAGCAGCCAAGGGACAGGGCACACCGGGGAGCTGTTTTTT | . | TRBJ2-2 | TRBD1 | TRBV5-1
CASSREGTSWTGELFF | TGTGCCAGCAGCAGAGAAGGGACTAGTTGGACCGGGGAGCTGTTTTTT | . | TRBJ2-2 | TRBD2 | TRBV28
CASSAGLARGTGELFF | TGTGCCAGCAGCGCCGGACTAGCGCGCGGCACCGGGGAGCTGTTTTTT | . | TRBJ2-2 | TRBD2 | TRBV7-6
CASSSKTGANVLTF | TGTGCCAGCAGCTCGAAAACAGGGGCCAACGTCCTGACTTTC | . | TRBJ2-6 | . | TRBV5-4
CASSLRGPGNEQFF | TGTGCCAGCAGCTTGCGGGGCCCGGGGAATGAGCAGTTCTTC | . | TRBJ2-1 | . | TRBV7-9
CASSEVASGGTDTQYF | TGTGCCAGCAGCGAGGTAGCGTCGGGGGGCACAGATACGCAGTATTTT | . | TRBJ2-3 | . | TRBV7-9
CASSPTGGPRKLFF | TGTGCCAGCAGCCCAACAGGGGGCCCCAGAAAACTGTTTTTT | once | TRBJ1-4 | TRBD1 | TRBV7-8
CASSLGGQGSTTEAFF | TGTGCCAGCAGCTTAGGGGGACAGGGAAGTACCACTGAAGCTTTCTTT | . | TRBJ1-1 | TRBD1 | TRBV7-3
CASSRAYEQYF | TGTGCCAGCAGTCGCGCGTACGAGCAGTACTTC | few | TRBJ2-7 | . | TRBV28
CSASSGGHTSTDTQYF | TGCAGTGCTAGTAGCGGGGGACACACTAGCACAGATACGCAGTATTTT | . | TRBJ2-3 | TRBD2 | TRBV20-1
CASSLDRAGAEQYF | TGCGCCAGCAGCCTGGACAGGGCCGGAGCAGAGCAGTACTTC | . | TRBJ2-7 | TRBD1 | TRBV5-1
CASSLDPEPTAQNTF | TGCGCCAGCAGCTTGGATCCCGAGCCCACTGCCCAAAACACCTTC | . | TRBJ1-2 | . | TRBV5-1
CASSVGGRANYEQYF | TGTGCCAGCAGCGTAGGGGGCCGCGCCAACTACGAGCAGTACTTC | . | TRBJ2-7 | . | TRBV9
CASSHLSGNLYNEQFF | TGTGCCAGCAGCCATTTAAGCGGTAATCTATACAATGAGCAGTTCTTC | . | TRBJ2-1 | . | TRBV4-2
CASSRTTGGDTQYF | TGCGCCAGCAGTCGCACGACGGGTGGCGATACGCAGTATTTT | few | TRBJ2-3 | . | TRBV5-1
CASSLGQDYGYTF | TGTGCCAGCAGCTTAGGACAGGACTATGGCTACACCTTC | . | TRBJ1-2 | TRBD1 | TRBV7-3
CASSPLNEKLFF | TGTGCCAGCAGCCCTCTCAATGAAAAACTGTTTTTT | . | TRBJ1-4 | . | TRBV7-9
CASVSGNQPQHF | TGTGCCAGCGTGTCCGGCAATCAGCCCCAGCATTTT | . | TRBJ1-5 | . | TRBV28
CASSPGYGHGYTF | TGTGCCAGCTCACCAGGGTATGGGCATGGCTACACCTTC | . | TRBJ1-2 | . | TRBV18
CASSQESPGGEQYF | TGCGCCAGCAGCCAAGAATCCCCAGGGGGCGAGCAGTACTTC | once | TRBJ2-7 | TRBD1 | TRBV4-3
CASSQVQAGGAGTQYF | TGCGCCAGCAGCCAAGTCCAAGCGGGGGGGGCAGGGACCCAGTACTTC | . | TRBJ2-5 | TRBD2 | TRBV4-1
CASSPGTGSYEQYF | TGTGCTAGCAGCCCCGGGACAGGATCCTACGAGCAGTACTTC | few | TRBJ2-7 | TRBD1 | TRBV7-7
CASSLPGGEAFF | TGTGCCAGCAGTTTACCGGGGGGTGAAGCTTTCTTT | . | TRBJ1-1 | . | TRBV28
CASSLGLAGVKTGELFF | TGTGCCAGCAGCTTGGGACTAGCGGGCGTGAAGACCGGGGAGCTGTTTTTT | . | TRBJ2-2 | TRBD2 | TRBV11-2
CASSQRDTPYEQYF | TGCGCCAGCAGCCAAAGGGACACCCCCTACGAGCAGTACTTC | . | TRBJ2-7 | . | TRBV4-1
CASSLQYAADTQYF | TGTGCCAGCAGCTTGCAATATGCGGCAGATACGCAGTATTTT | . | TRBJ2-3 | . | TRBV7-8
CASLAQVGSTRNQPQHF | TGTGCCAGTTTGGCGCAGGTTGGGAGCACACGCAATCAGCCCCAGCATTTT | once | TRBJ1-5 | . | TRBV28
CASSQVAGQGAGEQYF | TGTGCCAGCAGCCAAGTCGCGGGACAGGGGGCGGGGGAGCAGTACTTC | . | TRBJ2-7 | TRBD1 | TRBV3-1/TRBV3-2
CASSRNRALNSGNTIYF | TGCGCCAGCAGCCGAAACAGGGCGCTGAACTCTGGAAACACCATATATTTT | few | TRBJ1-3 | . | TRBV5-1
CSVQGNYGYTF | TGCAGTGTTCAGGGGAACTATGGCTACACCTTC | . | TRBJ1-2 | . | TRBV20-1
CASSLASGGHTGELFF | TGTGCCAGCAGCTTAGCTAGCGGGGGCCACACCGGGGAGCTGTTTTTT | . | TRBJ2-2 | TRBD2 | TRBV7-2
CASSTVVGGTEAFF | TGTGCCAGTAGTACCGTGGTGGGAGGGACTGAAGCTTTCTTT | . | TRBJ1-1 | . | TRBV19
CASSSRTGQDYEQYF | TGTGCCAGCAGCTCCCGAACGGGACAAGACTACGAGCAGTACTTC | . | TRBJ2-7 | . | TRBV9
CATSDPGQGAAGELFF | TGTGCCACCAGTGATCCGGGACAGGGGGCCGCCGGGGAGCTGTTTTTT | once | TRBJ2-2 | TRBD1 | TRBV24-1
CASEVGGTSGGTQYF | TGTGCCAGTGAAGTCGGCGGGACTAGCGGGGGTACCCAGTACTTC | . | TRBJ2-5 | TRBD2 | TRBV19
CASSQVVGRTTEAFF | TGTGCCAGCAGCCAAGTGGTAGGGAGGACCACTGAAGCTTTCTTT | . | TRBJ1-1 | . | TRBV16